Below, 3 T cell receptor beta chains from the same sample are listed, as sequenced in a study of T cell repertoires in cytomegalovirus infection. TCRdb independently ran MiXCR on the reads; one entry per CDR3 protein. Of around 450,000 distinct CDR3 sequences in the sample, approximately 32% were seen once. The source material was PBMCs. The receptors come from a human donor in good health (CMV status not recorded). Some clones in this sample may be carry-over from other donors' samples.

In this sample, this clonotype turned up a few times. Sequence at one end of the junction differs from germline and may be a read error. This chain joins TRBV12-3 or TRBV12-4 and TRBJ2-1; TRBD1 is a possible D gene (5 bases). This CDR3 spans 12 amino acids. The CDR3 DNA reads TGTGCCAGCAGACCAGGGTGGGGCCGAGAGATCTTC. Protein: CASRPGWGREIF.

This clonotype was recorded at least ten times. The gene calls are TRBV7-2 and TRBJ2-7, with no clear D. This CDR3 is built from 14 residues. Germline CDR1 and CDR2: SGHTA and FQGNSA. Trimming stripped 5 bases from V and 0 bases from J, with 11 bases between. CDR3 nucleotides: TGTGCCAGCAGCGAGTGGACCAGCTCCTACGAGCAGTACTTC. Translating gives CASSEWTSSYEQYF.

This clonotype was seen repeatedly, ten times or more. The rearrangement links TRBV6-5 to TRBJ1-2; a possible D gene is TRBD1 (5 bases). V lost 6 bases to trimming and J lost 1 base, with 6 bases between them. CDR3 size: 12 residues. Germline assignment: CDR1 MNHEY and CDR2 SVGAGI. The chain's CDR3 is CASRGVNYGYTF. The CDR3 region has the DNA TGTGCCAGCAGGGGGGTTAACTATGGCTACACCTTC.